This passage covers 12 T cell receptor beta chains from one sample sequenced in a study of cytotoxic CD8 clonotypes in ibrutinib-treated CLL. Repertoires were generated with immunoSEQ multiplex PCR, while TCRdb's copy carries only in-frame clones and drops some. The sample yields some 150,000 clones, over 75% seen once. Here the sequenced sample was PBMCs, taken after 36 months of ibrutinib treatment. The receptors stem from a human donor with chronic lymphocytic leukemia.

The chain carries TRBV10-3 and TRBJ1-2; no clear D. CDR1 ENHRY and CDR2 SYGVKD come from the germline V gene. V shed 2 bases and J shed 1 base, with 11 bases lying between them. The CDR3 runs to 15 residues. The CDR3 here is CAISETTRINYGYTF. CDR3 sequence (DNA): TGTGCCATCAGTGAGACGACACGAATTAACTATGGCTACACCTTC.

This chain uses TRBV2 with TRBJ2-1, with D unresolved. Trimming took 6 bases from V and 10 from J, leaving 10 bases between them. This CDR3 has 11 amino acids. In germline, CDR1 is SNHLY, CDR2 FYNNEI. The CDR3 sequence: CASRSDAEQFF. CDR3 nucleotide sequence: TGTGCCAGCAGGTCCGACGCAGAGCAGTTCTTC. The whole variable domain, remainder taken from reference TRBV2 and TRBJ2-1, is EPEVTQTPSHQVTQMGQEVILRCVPISNHLYFYWYRQILGQKVEFLVSFYNNEISEKSEIFDDQFSVERPDGSNFTLKIRSTKLEDSAMYFCASRSDAEQFFGPGTRLTVL.

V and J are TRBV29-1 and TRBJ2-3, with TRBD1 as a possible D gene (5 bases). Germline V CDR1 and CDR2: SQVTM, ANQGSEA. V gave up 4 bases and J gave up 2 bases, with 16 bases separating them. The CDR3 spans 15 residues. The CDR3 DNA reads TGCAGCGTTGGAAGGGCCGTAGGGGCCACAGATACGCAGTATTTT. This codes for CSVGRAVGATDTQYF.

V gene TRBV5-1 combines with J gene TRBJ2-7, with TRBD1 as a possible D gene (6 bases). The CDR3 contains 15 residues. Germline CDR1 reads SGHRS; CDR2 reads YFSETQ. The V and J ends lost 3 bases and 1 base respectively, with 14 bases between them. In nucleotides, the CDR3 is TGCGCCAGCAGCTCCGCCCGGGACATTTCCTACGAGCAGTACTTC. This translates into CASSSARDISYEQYF.

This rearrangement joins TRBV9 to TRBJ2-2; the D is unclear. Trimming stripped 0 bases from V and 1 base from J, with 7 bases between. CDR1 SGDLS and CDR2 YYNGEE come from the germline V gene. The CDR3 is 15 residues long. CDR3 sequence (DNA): TGTGCCAGCAGCGTAGGACTCCGGAACACCGGGGAGCTGTTTTTT. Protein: CASSVGLRNTGELFF.

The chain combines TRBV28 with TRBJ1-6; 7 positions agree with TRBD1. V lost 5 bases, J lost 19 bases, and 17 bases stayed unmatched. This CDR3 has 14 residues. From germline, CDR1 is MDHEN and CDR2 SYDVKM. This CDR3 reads CASSMTGTLGKIHF. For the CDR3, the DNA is TGTGCCAGCAGTATGACAGGGACCCTCGGTAAGATTCACTTT.

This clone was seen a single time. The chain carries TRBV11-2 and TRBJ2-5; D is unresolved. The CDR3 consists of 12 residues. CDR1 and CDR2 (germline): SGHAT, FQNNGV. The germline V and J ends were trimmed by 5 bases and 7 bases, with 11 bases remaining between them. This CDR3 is CASSIQLGTQYF. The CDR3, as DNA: TGTGCCAGCAGCATCCAGCTGGGGACCCAGTACTTC. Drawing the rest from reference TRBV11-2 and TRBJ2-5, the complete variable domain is EAGVAQSPRYKIIEKRQSVAFWCNPISGHATLYWYQQILGQGPKLLIQFQNNGVVDDSQLPKDRFSAERLKGVDSTLKIQPAKLEDSAVYLCASSIQLGTQYFGPGTRLLVL.

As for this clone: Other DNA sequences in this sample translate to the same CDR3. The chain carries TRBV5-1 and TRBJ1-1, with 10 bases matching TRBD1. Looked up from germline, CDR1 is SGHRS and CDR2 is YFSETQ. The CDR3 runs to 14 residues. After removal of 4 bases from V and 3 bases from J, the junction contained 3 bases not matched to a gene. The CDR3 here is CASSLGQGYTEAFF. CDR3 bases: TGCGCCAGCAGCCTGGGACAGGGGTACACTGAAGCTTTCTTT. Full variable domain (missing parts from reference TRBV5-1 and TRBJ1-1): KAGVTQTPRYLIKTRGQQVTLSCSPISGHRSVSWYQQTPGQGLQFLFEYFSETQRNKGNFPGRFSGRQFSNSRSEMNVSTLELGDSALYLCASSLGQGYTEAFFGQGTRLTVV.

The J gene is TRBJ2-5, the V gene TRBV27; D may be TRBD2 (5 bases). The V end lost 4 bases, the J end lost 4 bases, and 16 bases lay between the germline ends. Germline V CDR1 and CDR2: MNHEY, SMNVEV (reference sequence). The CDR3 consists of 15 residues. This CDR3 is CASSSPAGPVETQYF. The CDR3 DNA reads TGTGCCAGCAGTTCCCCTGCGGGCCCTGTAGAGACCCAGTACTTC.

The chain's CDR3 is CASSLVVLGSSYNEQFF. As DNA, the CDR3 is TGTGCCAGCAGCTTAGTGGTTCTGGGGTCCTCCTACAATGAGCAGTTCTTC. The rearrangement links TRBV7-6 to TRBJ2-1; D gene unclear. Trimming shortened V by 1 base and J by 0 bases, and 13 bases separated the two germline ends. The CDR3 length is 17 residues. Germline-derived CDR1 and CDR2 are SGHVS and FNYEAQ.

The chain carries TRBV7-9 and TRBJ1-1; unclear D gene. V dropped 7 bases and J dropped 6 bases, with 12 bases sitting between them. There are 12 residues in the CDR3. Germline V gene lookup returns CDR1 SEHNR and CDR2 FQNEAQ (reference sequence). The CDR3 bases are TGTGCCAGCACCCTTTCGGCATCTGAAGCTTTCTTT. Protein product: CASTLSASEAFF.

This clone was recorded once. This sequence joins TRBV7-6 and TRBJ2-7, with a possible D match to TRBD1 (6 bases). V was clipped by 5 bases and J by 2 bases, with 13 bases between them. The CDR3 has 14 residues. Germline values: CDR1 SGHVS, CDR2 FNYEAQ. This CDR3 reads CASSPGQWAYEQYF. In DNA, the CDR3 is TGTGCCAGCAGCCCCGGACAGTGGGCCTACGAGCAGTACTTC.